This TCR beta chain was profiled in a study of control samples from healthy donors and cancer patients (dated by TCRdb to about 2020). Trimming at the junction amounts to 3 bases on V and 4 bases on J, and the germline ends lie 9 bases apart. CDR1 and CDR2 (DFQATT, SNEGSKA) derive from the germline V gene (reference sequence). Taken from cysteine to phenylalanine, the CDR3 has 12 residues. Only the CDR3 part of the read is kept: 36 bases, read in frame from the first base. Libraries were constructed by the immunoSEQ multiplex PCR assay. TCRdb re-hosts the immuneACCESS table, in-frame sequences only. Its copies lack some clones; in the studies checked, an unresolved V gene accounts for under half of them, and the cause for the rest is not known. Across this sample there are around 140,000 clones, with more than 85% seen only once. 5.8% of the sample is held by the ten biggest clonotypes. A note on this clone: Its antigen is still unknown. Per-nucleotide qualities are absent, and no much larger clonotype sits a single base away.

This receptor was taken from a man aged 18 to 30 in good health. Recombination connected TRBV20-1 to TRBJ2-5, with the D gene uncertain. Material for sequencing was blood. The DNA is TGCAGTGCTAGTTCCCTACCAGAGACCCAGTACTTC. This translates into CSASSLPETQYF.